This is a list of T cell receptor beta chains from one sample in a study of cytomegalovirus exposure and HLA in healthy donors. This table comes from immunoSEQ multiplex PCR, and its TCRdb copy is limited to in-frame clones, with some not included. The sample lists more than 200,000 clones; about four fifths were seen once. The sample was PBMCs. Receptors originate from a man aged 40-55 years in good health and CMV-seropositive. The conserved cysteine and the conserved F or W are not part of the CDR3 here.

V gene: TRBV7-2
J gene: TRBJ2-5
CDR3 protein: ASSDGLAGETQY

V gene: TRBV7-6
J gene: TRBJ2-7
CDR3 protein: ASSPDGGYEQY

V gene: TRBV7-6
J gene: TRBJ2-1
CDR3 protein: ASSLGAGGQLEQF

V gene: TRBV30
J gene: TRBJ1-1
CDR3 protein: AWKVGSLNTEAF

V gene: TRBV2
J gene: TRBJ1-4
CDR3 protein: ASRGTGPEKLF

V gene: TRBV5-4
J gene: TRBJ2-2
CDR3 protein: ASSPRTSGRARGTGELF

V gene: TRBV10-2
J gene: TRBJ2-1
CDR3 protein: ASVLAGGYEQF

V gene: TRBV25-1
J gene: TRBJ2-7
CDR3 protein: ASSGRAGNYEQY

V gene: TRBV1
J gene: TRBJ1-2
CDR3 protein: TSSQDDRAVGVDGYT

V gene: TRBV5-1
J gene: TRBJ1-4
CDR3 protein: ASSPTTTNEKLF

V gene: TRBV5-3
J gene: TRBJ1-2
CDR3 protein: ARIGQGRGYT

V gene: TRBV2
J gene: TRBJ1-4
CDR3 protein: ASRARPGLAEKLF

V gene: TRBV5-4
J gene: TRBJ1-1
CDR3 protein: ASSDLQGAGTTEAF

V gene: TRBV6-1
J gene: TRBJ2-7
CDR3 protein: ASSAQGFYEQY

V gene: TRBV18
J gene: TRBJ2-7
CDR3 protein: ASSPQGGHEQY

V gene: TRBV5-6
J gene: TRBJ2-7
CDR3 protein: ASSAEALALSEQY

V gene: TRBV9
J gene: TRBJ1-3
CDR3 protein: ASSVGSSGNTIY

V gene: TRBV19
J gene: TRBJ1-1
CDR3 protein: ASSPFTGGETEAF

V gene: TRBV11-2
J gene: TRBJ1-2
CDR3 protein: ASSPPALNYGYT

V gene: TRBV6-5
J gene: TRBJ2-1
CDR3 protein: ASRLAGGTYNEQF

V gene: TRBV4-2
J gene: TRBJ1-5
CDR3 protein: ASRAGVGNQPQH

V gene: TRBV5-6
J gene: TRBJ2-1
CDR3 protein: ASSLGQAHNEQF

V gene: TRBV15
J gene: TRBJ2-2
CDR3 protein: ATSPRTGNTGELF

V gene: TRBV5-1
J gene: TRBJ1-1
CDR3 protein: ASSFMTGENTEAF

V gene: TRBV27
J gene: TRBJ2-1
CDR3 protein: ASSLAGSSYNEQF

V gene: TRBV6-6
J gene: TRBJ1-3
CDR3 protein: AVVGQRETSGNTIY

V gene: TRBV10-3
J gene: TRBJ2-7
CDR3 protein: AISEFGDKKWSCEQY

V gene: TRBV9
J gene: TRBJ2-3
CDR3 protein: ASSTKSHHGPDTQY

V gene: TRBV15
J gene: TRBJ2-2
CDR3 protein: ATSGWTGNTGELF

V gene: TRBV6-6
J gene: TRBJ1-2
CDR3 protein: ASSYSRDRVEYGYT

V gene: TRBV7-8
J gene: TRBJ2-7
CDR3 protein: ASSPLTGTSGYEQY

V gene: TRBV6-1
J gene: TRBJ1-4
CDR3 protein: ASSEEQGFATNEKLF

V gene: TRBV11-3
J gene: TRBJ2-1
CDR3 protein: ASSLGLGRSSSYNEQF

V gene: TRBV18
J gene: TRBJ2-3
CDR3 protein: ASSPGAGRGTDTQY

V gene: TRBV25-1
J gene: TRBJ2-7
CDR3 protein: ASSKDSYEQY

V gene: TRBV28
J gene: TRBJ1-1
CDR3 protein: ASSLDSPVTEAF

V gene: TRBV6-5
J gene: TRBJ2-1
CDR3 protein: ASSQDRGPYGEQF

V gene: TRBV4-1
J gene: .
CDR3 protein: ASSPSFSYEQY

V gene: TRBV6-6
J gene: TRBJ1-5
CDR3 protein: ASSYSPRRLNQPQH

V gene: TRBV7-3
J gene: TRBJ2-7
CDR3 protein: ASSPGTGSYEQY

V gene: TRBV29-1
J gene: TRBJ1-2
CDR3 protein: SVVGGENYGYT

V gene: TRBV6-5
J gene: TRBJ1-2
CDR3 protein: ASSYAGANYGYT

V gene: TRBV19
J gene: TRBJ1-2
CDR3 protein: ASQKTGPNYGYT

V gene: TRBV6-1
J gene: TRBJ2-7
CDR3 protein: ASRSLTGDIYEQY

V gene: TRBV4-1
J gene: TRBJ2-1
CDR3 protein: ASSPKPAGRGYYNEQF

V gene: TRBV7-3
J gene: TRBJ1-1
CDR3 protein: ASSSNTKIRGAEAF

V gene: TRBV4-1
J gene: TRBJ1-1
CDR3 protein: ASSQEGRGVAEAF

V gene: TRBV9
J gene: TRBJ2-5
CDR3 protein: ASSVSSGTETQY

V gene: TRBV27
J gene: TRBJ2-1
CDR3 protein: ASSLEAGYGNEQF

V gene: TRBV12-5
J gene: TRBJ1-4
CDR3 protein: ASGLVDRPAV

V gene: TRBV9
J gene: TRBJ1-4
CDR3 protein: ASSVGQGEVNEKLF

V gene: TRBV5-6
J gene: TRBJ1-5
CDR3 protein: ASSLDREGNQPQH

V gene: TRBV10-3
J gene: TRBJ2-3
CDR3 protein: AISEPGTQY